These 2 T cell receptor beta chains share one sample of origin, sequenced in a study of shared clonotypes between healthy human individuals. Measured with immunoSEQ multiplex PCR; TCRdb has only the in-frame clones, and not every one. The data show some 2.3 million clones, with 80% to 95% seen just once and 0.39% held by the top ten. The specimen sequenced was naive CD4+ T cells from PBMCs. The subset is: CD45RA+ positively selected. The receptor source for this set is a man aged 18 to 29 in good health. Some clones in this sample may be carry-over from other donors' samples.

This chain uses TRBV6-5 with TRBJ1-5; weak D call: TRBD1 (5 bases). CDR3 length equals 15 residues. Germline assignment: CDR1 MNHEY and CDR2 SVGAGI. V lost 0 bases to trimming and J lost 6 bases, with 12 bases between them. Here the CDR3 reads CASSYSEGSAQPQHF. The CDR3 DNA is TGTGCCAGCAGTTACTCGGAGGGGTCGGCTCAGCCCCAGCATTTT.

The V and J genes are TRBV18 and TRBJ1-5; D gene uncertain. V was cut by 6 bases and J by 3 bases, with 15 bases left in between. The CDR3 runs to 15 residues. Germline CDR1 is KGHSH and CDR2 is LQKENI. The CDR3 loop reads CASSRTRTYNQPQHF. The CDR3 DNA sequence: TGTGCCAGCTCCCGGACCCGAACCTACAATCAGCCCCAGCATTTT.